One and the same sample provided the 26 T cell receptor beta chains below, sequenced in a study of response to subunit inactivated influenza vaccine. TCRdb re-analysed the RT-PCR reads in MiXCR, keeping a single row per CDR3 protein. The sample shows about 650,000 distinct CDR3 sequences, 15% to 19% of them seen only once. Sequencing used PBMCs from blood, obtained about 12 days after vaccination. The receptors shown here come from a man in his fifties who received an inactivated influenza vaccine.

This clonotype occurred a few times. The chain employs TRBV30 and TRBJ2-3; 10 bases fit TRBD2. This CDR3 is built from 15 residues. V shed 0 bases and J 8 bases; nucleotides not matched to a gene: 8. CDR1 is GTSNPN and CDR2 is SVGIG in the germline V gene (reference sequence). This CDR3 reads CAWSVGLAARGTQYF. In nucleotides, the CDR3 is TGTGCCTGGAGTGTTGGACTAGCGGCCCGAGGTACGCAGTATTTT.

CDR3 bases: TGCGCCAGCAGCTTGCTTCGTAGCGACGAGCAGTACTTC. Its protein is CASSLLRSDEQYF. This chain connects TRBV5-1 to TRBJ2-7; TRBD2 is a possible D gene (5 bases). Deletions cut 1 base from V and 5 bases from J, with 10 bases between. The length of the CDR3 is 13 residues. Germline V gene lookup returns CDR1 SGHRS and CDR2 YFSETQ. The complete variable domain, with remaining parts taken from reference TRBV5-1 and TRBJ2-7, reads KAGVTQTPRYLIKTRGQQVTLSCSPISGHRSVSWYQQTPGQGLQFLFEYFSETQRNKGNFPGRFSGRQFSNSRSEMNVSTLELGDSALYLCASSLLRSDEQYFGPGTRLTVT.

There are a few counts of this clonotype. The V call is TRBV28, the J call TRBJ2-2; D may be TRBD1 (6 bases). There are 17 residues in the CDR3. Germline V lookup: CDR1 MDHEN, CDR2 SYDVKM. The V end was cut by 1 base, the J end by 5 bases, with 17 bases between. The CDR3: CASSLLLLGGWTGELFF. Written as DNA, the CDR3 is TGTGCCAGCAGTTTATTGTTGTTAGGGGGATGGACCGGGGAGCTGTTTTTT.

This clonotype was seen only a few times. The rearrangement links TRBV7-6 to TRBJ2-2; D gene uncertain. V was pared by 5 bases and J by 0 bases, with 7 bases between. The CDR3 consists of 14 residues. Germline values: CDR1 SGHVS, CDR2 FNYEAQ. As DNA, the CDR3 is TGTGCCAGCAGCGTCGACGCGAACACCGGGGAGCTGTTTTTT. Translating gives CASSVDANTGELFF.

The sample holds one count of this clonotype. The genes are TRBV3-1 and TRBJ2-3; TRBD2 might be the D (6 bases). Trimming took 4 bases from V and 8 from J, leaving 16 bases between them. This CDR3 has 14 amino acids. The germline V gene encodes CDR1 LGHDT and CDR2 YNNKEL (reference sequence). The CDR3 region is CASSPAGGSSTQYF. The CDR3 DNA is TGTGCCAGCAGCCCGGCCGGGGGAAGCTCTACGCAGTATTTT.

This clonotype was seen at least ten times. The chain employs TRBV25-1 and TRBJ2-1, with 10 bases that match TRBD2. The germline V gene encodes CDR1 MGHDK and CDR2 SYGVNS. Trimming took 8 bases from V and 7 from J; bases not matched to a gene: 11. The CDR3 is 15 residues long. CDR3 nucleotides: TGTGCCAGCTCCCGGGGGTGGACTAGCGGTAATGAGCAGTTCTTC. This translates into CASSRGWTSGNEQFF.

This clonotype was detected ten times or more. The J gene is TRBJ2-7, the V gene TRBV4-1; TRBD2 matches 7 bases. The CDR3 runs to 14 residues. V gave up 2 bases and J gave up 4 bases; unmatched junction bases: 5. Germline assignment: CDR1 MGHRA and CDR2 YSYEKL. CDR3 amino acids: CASSQSGTTYEQYF. The CDR3 nucleotides are TGCGCCAGCAGCCAATCCGGGACTACTTACGAGCAGTACTTC.

This chain connects TRBV29-1 to TRBJ2-3, with D possibly called TRBD1 or TRBD2 (5 bases each). V was pared by 5 bases and J by 0 bases, with 9 bases between. CDR1 and CDR2 from the germline V gene are SQVTM and ANQGSEA. The CDR3 sequence is 13 residues long. The CDR3: CSVSGASTDTQYF. The CDR3 nucleotides are TGCAGCGTTTCCGGGGCTAGCACAGATACGCAGTATTTT.

The genes are TRBV11-2 and TRBJ1-1; D gene unclear. The CDR3 is 18 residues long. The germline CDR1 and CDR2 sequences are SGHAT and FQNNGV. V was trimmed by 0 bases and J by 0 bases, leaving 17 bases between them. The CDR3 loop is CASSLDGRAGTMNTEAFF. The CDR3 nucleotides read TGTGCCAGCAGCTTAGATGGAAGGGCAGGTACTATGAACACTGAAGCTTTCTTT.

The rearrangement uses TRBV19 and TRBJ2-5; weak D call: TRBD1 (6 bases). Germline V CDR1 and CDR2: LNHDA, SQIVND (reference sequence). This CDR3 comprises 14 residues. Trimming took off 5 bases at V and 1 base at J, with 11 bases between the two ends. CDR3 nucleotide sequence: TGTGCCAGTAGTTCGACAGGACCCCAAGAGACCCAGTACTTC. It encodes CASSSTGPQETQYF.

This clonotype was seen once. The chain has TRBV4-2 and TRBJ2-7; 10 bases align to TRBD2. This CDR3 has 16 amino acids. The ends lost 0 bases at V and 0 bases at J; junction bases unmatched: 2. The V gene's germline CDR1 is LGHNA and CDR2 YNFKEQ. CDR3: CASSQDLAGASYEQYF. The DNA for the CDR3 is TGTGCCAGCAGCCAAGATCTAGCGGGAGCCTCCTACGAGCAGTACTTC.

The chain uses TRBV9 and TRBJ1-1; D not resolved. The germline gives CDR1 SGDLS, CDR2 YYNGEE. Trimming cost V 0 bases and J 8 bases, with 8 bases left between them. This CDR3 spans 12 amino acids. As DNA, the CDR3 is TGTGCCAGCAGCGTAGTGGACGTAGAAGCTTTCTTT. This gives the protein CASSVVDVEAFF.

This clonotype was observed a few times. This chain joins TRBV20-1 and TRBJ1-1; D is uncertain. V was clipped by 2 bases and J by 1 base, with 8 bases between them. Germline V gives CDR1 DFQATT, CDR2 SNEGSKA (reference sequence). CDR3 length: 13 residues. CDR3 protein: CSARIWGNTEAFF. The CDR3 DNA is TGCAGTGCTAGAATCTGGGGGAACACTGAAGCTTTCTTT.

This sequence joins TRBV6-2 or TRBV6-3 and TRBJ2-2, with 11 bases lining up with TRBD1. Per germline, CDR1 MNHEY and CDR2 SVGEGT. With V trimmed by 6 bases and J by 7 bases, 7 bases remained unmatched. This CDR3 is built from 15 residues. CDR3 coding DNA: TGTGCCAGCAGGCCCGGGACAGGGGGAGTCGGGGAGCTGTTTTTT. Encoded protein: CASRPGTGGVGELFF.

The genes are TRBV12-3 or TRBV12-4 and TRBJ2-2; D may match TRBD1 or TRBD2 (6 bases each). The V and J ends lost 9 bases and 7 bases respectively, with 18 bases between them. The CDR3 extends over 14 amino acids. The CDR3 region is CASKQGGNVGELFF. In DNA form, the CDR3 reads TGTGCCAGTAAACAGGGAGGAAACGTCGGGGAGCTGTTTTTT.

This clonotype was found a few times. The V gene is TRBV6-1, the J gene TRBJ2-7, with 9 bases that match TRBD1. CDR1 MNHNS and CDR2 SASEGT come from the germline V gene. This CDR3 contains 17 residues. V shed 6 bases, J shed 4 bases, and the junction held 16 bases outside the gene matches. CDR3 nucleotides: TGTGCCAGCAGAAGATCGGCCGGGGACAGGGCTTTGTACGAGCAGTACTTC. This gives the protein CASRRSAGDRALYEQYF.

This clonotype was detected a few times. The CDR3 DNA reads TGTGCCAGCTCACGGGACAGCAAGTTATACAATGAGCAGTTCTTC. Translation: CASSRDSKLYNEQFF. The gene calls are TRBV18 and TRBJ2-1; 7 bases are a match to TRBD1. CDR1 and CDR2 from the germline V gene are KGHSH and LQKENI. V shed 4 bases, J shed 4 bases, and the junction held 7 bases outside the gene matches. The CDR3 loop spans 15 amino acids.

A few counts support this clonotype. The rearrangement uses TRBV18 and TRBJ2-1, with D perhaps matching TRBD2 (5 bases). This CDR3 comprises 16 residues. Trimming pared 3 bases from V and 4 bases from J, leaving 16 bases between. CDR1 and CDR2 from the germline V gene are KGHSH and LQKENI. For the CDR3, the DNA is TGTGCCAGCTCACCTGTAGAGCGGAGAATATACAATGAGCAGTTCTTC. Translating it yields CASSPVERRIYNEQFF.

The CDR3 region has the DNA TGTGCCAGCAGCCAAGCCGGGACAGGGAGCGCCACAGATACGCAGTATTTT. Translation: CASSQAGTGSATDTQYF. J is TRBJ2-3 and V is TRBV3-1; 9 bases are shared with TRBD1. Germline CDR1 and CDR2: LGHDT and YNNKEL (reference sequence). This CDR3 has 17 residues. J lost 2 bases, V lost 1 base, and 7 bases had no gene match.

This chain uses TRBV20-1 with TRBJ2-1; no firm D call. Trimming removed 1 base at V and 2 bases at J, with 9 bases between. This CDR3 comprises 14 residues. Germline V CDR1 and CDR2: DFQATT, SNEGSKA (reference sequence). The CDR3: CSARAPAAYNEQFF. As DNA, the CDR3 is TGCAGTGCTAGAGCGCCAGCCGCCTACAATGAGCAGTTCTTC.

This chain connects TRBV5-1 to TRBJ2-1; 8 nucleotides align to TRBD1. V shed 0 bases and J 7 bases; nucleotides not matched to a gene: 9. The V gene's germline CDR1 is SGHRS and CDR2 YFSETQ. CDR3 length: 16 amino acids. CDR3 bases: TGCGCCAGCAGCTTGGTGCCGGGACAGGTCTTTAATGAGCAGTTCTTC. The encoded protein is CASSLVPGQVFNEQFF. The whole variable domain, filled in from reference TRBV5-1 and TRBJ2-1, reads KAGVTQTPRYLIKTRGQQVTLSCSPISGHRSVSWYQQTPGQGLQFLFEYFSETQRNKGNFPGRFSGRQFSNSRSEMNVSTLELGDSALYLCASSLVPGQVFNEQFFGPGTRLTVL.

The chain carries TRBV20-1 and TRBJ2-1; unclear D gene. V shed 7 bases and J shed 1 base, with 5 bases lying between them. The length of the CDR3 is 11 residues. Germline V gene data show CDR1 as DFQATT and CDR2 as SNEGSKA (reference sequence). CDR3 DNA: TGCAGTGGTGAATCCTACAATGAGCAGTTCTTC. Amino acid sequence: CSGESYNEQFF.

The sample holds a few counts of this clonotype. The chain links TRBV15 to TRBJ2-7; perhaps TRBD1 as D (6 bases). Trimming took off 6 bases at V and 4 bases at J, with 16 bases between the two ends. Germline CDR1 is LNHNV and CDR2 is YYDKDF (reference sequence). This CDR3 has 14 residues. CDR3 region: CATSPIQGNYEQYF. The CDR3 coding sequence is TGTGCCACCAGTCCCATCCAGGGGAATTACGAGCAGTACTTC.

This clonotype has just a few counts. V gene TRBV9 combines with J gene TRBJ2-7; D is possibly TRBD1 or TRBD2 (5 bases each). Germline values: CDR1 SGDLS, CDR2 YYNGEE. The CDR3 consists of 16 residues. Trimming took off 0 bases at V and 5 bases at J, with 18 bases between the two ends. The CDR3 region has the DNA TGTGCCAGCAGCGTAGGGGGGTCGGCATTAGTCGACGAGCAGTACTTC. Residues: CASSVGGSALVDEQYF. Supplemented by reference TRBV9 and TRBJ2-7, the full variable domain reads DSGVTQTPKHLITATGQRVTLRCSPRSGDLSVYWYQQSLDQGLQFLIQYYNGEERAKGNILERFSAQQFPDLHSELNLSSLELGDSALYFCASSVGGSALVDEQYFGPGTRLTVT.

The chain recombines TRBV10-2 with TRBJ2-2; D not certain. Germline lookup yields CDR1 WSHSY and CDR2 SAAADI. Trimming stripped 0 bases from V and 4 bases from J, with 6 bases between. The CDR3 has 14 residues. The CDR3 bases are TGCGCCAGCAGTGAGTCGGCGCTCACCGGGGAGCTGTTTTTT. Its protein is CASSESALTGELFF.

The J gene is TRBJ1-2, the V gene TRBV11-2; D not resolved. Trimming stripped 0 bases from V and 6 bases from J, with 11 bases between. CDR1 and CDR2 (germline): SGHAT, FQNNGV. The CDR3 covers 14 residues. The CDR3 DNA is TGTGCCAGCAGCTTAGATCTTCCCGAGAATGGCTACACCTTC. Translation: CASSLDLPENGYTF.